The 9 T cell receptor beta chains given below trace back to one sample, sequenced in a study of shared clonotypes between healthy human individuals. Assay: immunoSEQ multiplex PCR; the TCRdb copy retains only in-frame clones and omits some. This table has about 2.4 million clones, 93% appearing once. Sequencing was carried out using naive CD4+ T cells from PBMCs. Subset defined: CD45RA+ positively selected. The receptors here all came from a man younger than 35 in good health. Some clones in this sample may be carry-over from other donors' samples.

This sequence joins TRBV27 and TRBJ1-1; 10 bases fit TRBD1. Germline V CDR1 and CDR2: MNHEY, SMNVEV (reference sequence). V was clipped by 4 bases and J by 11 bases; unmatched bases: 19. This CDR3 is 17 amino acids long. As DNA, the CDR3 is TGTGCCAGCAGTTCCCCTTCCCATTCGACAGGGGGCGTGGGGGCTTTCTTT. It codes for CASSSPSHSTGGVGAFF.

Details on this clone: Other nucleotide sequences in the sample specify the same CDR3. The chain combines TRBV19 with TRBJ1-5; D may be TRBD1 (5 bases). V dropped 3 bases and J dropped 7 bases, with 13 bases sitting between them. CDR1 is LNHDA and CDR2 is SQIVND in the germline V gene (reference sequence). The CDR3 is 14 residues long. CDR3 amino acids: CASSILGGGQPQHF. CDR3 sequence (DNA): TGTGCCAGTAGTATTCTCGGGGGAGGGCAGCCCCAGCATTTT. Variable domain in full (rest from reference TRBV19 and TRBJ1-5): DGGITQSPKYLFRKEGQNVTLSCEQNLNHDAMYWYRQDPGQGLRLIYYSQIVNDFQKGDIAEGYSVSREKKESFPLTVTSAQKNPTAFYLCASSILGGGQPQHFGDGTRLSIL.

The chain carries TRBV7-9 and TRBJ2-7, with TRBD2 matching over 16 bases. The CDR3 totals 18 residues. CDR1 is SEHNR and CDR2 is FQNEAQ in the germline V gene (reference sequence). Germline trimming cut 0 bases from V and 1 base from J; bases unmatched to any gene: 3. DNA for the CDR3: TGTGCCAGCAGCTTAGCGGGGACTAGCGGGAGGGTGTCCTACGAGCAGTACTTC. It yields the protein CASSLAGTSGRVSYEQYF.

The rearrangement links TRBV5-4 to TRBJ1-2; 8 positions agree with TRBD1. The V segment lost 5 bases and the J segment 0 bases; nucleotides outside the gene matches: 6. Germline V gene lookup returns CDR1 SGHNT and CDR2 YYREEE (reference sequence). The CDR3 sequence is 15 residues long. CDR3 region: CASSSGTGANYGYTF. The CDR3 coding sequence is TGTGCCAGCAGTTCCGGGACAGGAGCTAACTATGGCTACACCTTC.

The V gene is TRBV6-1, the J gene TRBJ1-1; tentatively, D is TRBD1 (5 bases). Trimming removed 0 bases at V and 5 bases at J, with 16 bases between. CDR3 length equals 16 residues. Germline V lookup: CDR1 MNHNS, CDR2 SASEGT. Here the CDR3 DNA reads TGTGCCAGCAGTGAAGCGTTTCTTGCGGCAGGGACTGAAGCTTTCTTT. Its translation: CASSEAFLAAGTEAFF.

The chain combines TRBV11-3 with TRBJ1-1; the D gene is possibly TRBD1 (5 bases). Deletions cut 4 bases from V and 2 bases from J, with 8 bases between. The CDR3 runs to 13 residues. Germline loops: CDR1 SGHNT, CDR2 YENEEA. In nucleotides, the CDR3 is TGTGCCAGCAGCTACGACAGAAACACTGAAGCTTTCTTT. Translating gives CASSYDRNTEAFF.

V gene TRBV2 combines with J gene TRBJ2-5, with 7 nucleotides matching TRBD1. V lost 6 bases and J lost 5; bases outside the gene matches: 3. The length of the CDR3 is 12 residues. CDR1 is SNHLY and CDR2 is FYNNEI in the germline V gene. The CDR3 DNA reads TGTGCCAGCAGGACAGGGCGCGAGACCCAGTACTTC. The encoded protein is CASRTGRETQYF.

The chain is built from TRBV11-3 and TRBJ2-7; possible D gene TRBD2, 6 bases. The germline V gene encodes CDR1 SGHNT and CDR2 YENEEA. The CDR3 extends over 19 amino acids. The V end lost 2 bases, the J end lost 0 bases, and 23 bases lay between the germline ends. CDR3 sequence reads: CASSLWSSKGRRASYEQYF. CDR3 DNA sequence: TGTGCCAGCAGCTTATGGTCCAGTAAGGGTAGGAGGGCCTCCTACGAGCAGTACTTC.

The rearrangement links TRBV9 to TRBJ1-1, with D unresolved. Germline V lookup: CDR1 SGDLS, CDR2 YYNGEE. Trimming took off 0 bases at V and 3 bases at J, with 12 bases between the two ends. This CDR3 contains 15 residues. The CDR3 DNA reads as TGTGCCAGCAGCGTAGGGGGTTCCGGATACACTGAAGCTTTCTTT. Encoded protein: CASSVGGSGYTEAFF.